This is a list of T cell receptor beta chains from one sample in a study of blood T cell repertoires in COVID-19. Libraries were prepared by immunoSEQ multiplex PCR; TCRdb keeps only in-frame clonotypes and omits some of them. The data show 100,000 to 150,000 clones, roughly 87% seen once. Sequencing was done on a sample of peripheral blood. The origin of the receptors is a woman of 80 years or more with acute or convalescent COVID-19. Both conserved end residues are part of each CDR3. The D gene is left open where the match is weak. Clone sizes are given selectively: once, few, many, or a class where the clone is expanded.

-	TRBV7-9	TRBJ1-1	TRBD1	CASSPDRGSDTEAFF	TGTGCCAGCAGCCCGGACAGGGGGTCGGACACTGAAGCTTTCTTT
-	TRBV5-1	TRBJ1-1	TRBD1	CASSPGQGTEAFF	TGCGCCAGCAGCCCGGGACAGGGGACTGAAGCTTTCTTT
-	TRBV11-2	TRBJ1-2	TRBD1	CASSLVTGWVGGYTF	TGTGCCAGCAGCTTAGTGACAGGGTGGGTTGGTGGCTACACCTTC
-	TRBV19	TRBJ2-3	-	CASSIGGERTDTQYF	TGTGCCAGTAGTATAGGGGGGGAGCGCACAGATACGCAGTATTTT
-	TRBV10-3	TRBJ1-1	-	CASTRADSYTEAFF	TGTGCCTCCACACGGGCGGACAGTTACACTGAAGCTTTCTTT
-	TRBV5-1	TRBJ1-1	-	CASSLEGGTEAFF	TGCGCCAGCAGCCTTGAAGGGGGCACTGAAGCTTTCTTT
-	TRBV28	TRBJ2-5	TRBD2	CASSRPSSGALGTQYF	TGTGCCAGCAGCCGGCCATCTAGCGGGGCGTTAGGGACCCAGTACTTC
-	TRBV6-2/TRBV6-3	TRBJ2-2	-	CASSYRVTGELFF	TGTGCCAGCAGTTATCGTGTAACCGGGGAGCTGTTTTTT
-	TRBV5-4	TRBJ2-7	TRBD1	CASSLGQGAYWVYEQYF	TGTGCCAGCAGCTTAGGACAGGGGGCTTATTGGGTCTACGAGCAGTACTTC
-	TRBV10-3	TRBJ2-1	-	CAISDIPQELAGNEQFF	TGTGCCATCAGTGATATCCCCCAGGAACTAGCTGGCAATGAGCAGTTCTTC
-	TRBV18	TRBJ2-1	-	CASSLTRSYNEQFF	TGTGCCAGCTCACTTACACGCTCCTACAATGAGCAGTTCTTC
-	TRBV4-1	TRBJ1-1	TRBD1	CASSHPGQATFWAFF	TGCGCCAGCAGCCACCCGGGACAGGCGACTTTTTGGGCTTTCTTT
-	TRBV28	TRBJ1-1	TRBD1	CASRSGTAMNTEAFF	TGTGCCAGCAGATCGGGGACAGCTATGAACACTGAAGCTTTCTTT
few	TRBV19	TRBJ1-2	TRBD1	CASSIPTGGGYGYTF	TGTGCCAGTAGTATTCCGACAGGGGGTGGCTATGGCTACACCTTC
-	TRBV27	TRBJ1-1	TRBD1	CASSRQGLNTEAFF	TGTGCCAGCAGCCGACAGGGCCTGAACACTGAAGCTTTCTTT
-	TRBV19	TRBJ1-1	-	CASSKARSNTEAFF	TGTGCCAGTAGTAAAGCTCGATCGAACACTGAAGCTTTCTTT
few	TRBV5-1	TRBJ1-2	TRBD1	CASSPGTGGSGYTF	TGCGCCAGCAGCCCGGGGACAGGGGGCTCTGGCTACACCTTC
-	TRBV5-4	TRBJ2-1	-	CASSPAGGVLNNEQFF	TGTGCCAGCAGCCCCGCCGGCGGGGTTCTAAACAATGAGCAGTTCTTC
-	TRBV24-1	TRBJ1-5	TRBD1	CATSGTGGNQPQHF	TGTGCCACCAGCGGGACAGGCGGTAATCAGCCCCAGCATTTT
-	TRBV27	TRBJ1-6	TRBD1	CASSLRDRDYNSPLHF	TGTGCCAGCAGTTTAAGGGACAGGGACTATAATTCACCCCTCCACTTT
-	TRBV11-3	TRBJ2-1	-	CASSLDSVQFF	TGTGCCAGCAGCTTAGATTCGGTGCAGTTCTTC
-	TRBV27	TRBJ1-2	-	CASRRSSGLGYTF	TGTGCCAGCCGAAGATCGTCGGGTCTTGGCTACACCTTC
-	TRBV6-1	TRBJ2-5	TRBD2	CASSETSGGGPQTQYF	TGTGCCAGCAGTGAGACTAGCGGGGGGGGACCACAGACCCAGTACTTC
-	TRBV18	TRBJ1-4	-	CASSGRRASYEKLFF	TGTGCCAGCTCAGGGAGGAGGGCGTCATATGAAAAACTGTTTTTT
-	TRBV9	TRBJ1-1	-	CASSVGPQRNTEAFF	TGTGCCAGCAGCGTAGGGCCCCAAAGGAACACTGAAGCTTTCTTT
-	TRBV6-5	TRBJ1-2	-	CASSHRGAPNYGYTF	TGTGCCAGCAGCCACCGGGGGGCCCCCAACTATGGCTACACCTTC
-	TRBV27	TRBJ2-1	TRBD2	CASRVGGKYNEQFF	TGTGCCAGCAGGGTGGGGGGGAAATACAATGAGCAGTTCTTC
-	TRBV7-9	TRBJ2-2	-	CASSLEAGTGELFF	TGTGCCAGCAGCTTAGAGGCCGGGACCGGGGAGCTGTTTTTT
-	TRBV5-1	TRBJ1-1	TRBD1	CASSPEGTGGSEAFF	TGCGCCAGCAGCCCGGAGGGGACAGGGGGTTCTGAAGCTTTCTTT
-	TRBV6-6	TRBJ2-2	TRBD1	CASSYGTGGNTGELFF	TGTGCCAGCAGTTACGGGACAGGGGGCAACACCGGGGAGCTGTTTTTT
-	TRBV7-9	TRBJ1-2	TRBD1	CASSFGQGSYGYTF	TGTGCCAGCAGCTTCGGACAGGGCTCCTATGGCTACACCTTC
-	TRBV27	TRBJ1-1	TRBD1	CASSYRGGYTEAFF	TGTGCCAGCAGTTACAGGGGAGGATACACTGAAGCTTTCTTT
-	TRBV4-1	TRBJ2-5	TRBD2	CASSQNSGGAVTQYF	TGCGCCAGCAGCCAAAATAGCGGGGGGGCGGTGACCCAGTACTTC
-	TRBV7-2	TRBJ2-2	-	CASTPTSNTGELFF	TGTGCCAGCACCCCGACATCTAACACCGGGGAGCTGTTTTTT
-	TRBV7-2	TRBJ2-3	-	CASSFSNTDTQYF	TGTGCCAGCAGCTTCTCTAACACAGATACGCAGTATTTT
-	TRBV12-3/TRBV12-4	TRBJ1-1	-	CASSFGENTEAFF	TGTGCCAGCAGTTTCGGGGAAAACACTGAAGCTTTCTTT
-	TRBV3-1/TRBV3-2	TRBJ2-5	-	CASSLRGQTQYF	TGTGCCAGCAGCCTTCGAGGGCAGACCCAGTACTTC
-	TRBV11-1	TRBJ2-1	-	CASSLRVAGVNNEQFF	TGTGCCAGCAGCTTACGGGTGGCAGGGGTGAACAATGAGCAGTTCTTC
-	TRBV19	TRBJ1-5	-	CASSLRGNQPQHF	TGTGCCAGTAGCCTCCGGGGGAATCAGCCCCAGCATTTT
-	TRBV19	TRBJ1-6	TRBD1	CASSQGARNSPLHF	TGTGCCAGTAGCCAGGGGGCTCGCAATTCACCCCTCCACTTT
-	TRBV18	TRBJ1-1	-	CASSRRGGTEAFF	TGTGCCAGCTCACGACGAGGTGGGACTGAAGCTTTCTTT
many	TRBV28	TRBJ1-1	-	CASIQGVTEAFF	TGTGCCAGCATACAGGGTGTCACTGAAGCTTTCTTT
-	TRBV7-2	TRBJ2-1	-	CASSSQRGYEQFF	TGTGCCAGCAGCTCCCAAAGGGGGTATGAGCAGTTCTTC
-	TRBV5-1	TRBJ1-3	-	CASTEQGASSGNTIYF	TGCGCCAGCACCGAACAAGGGGCGAGCTCTGGAAACACCATATATTTT
-	TRBV20-1	TRBJ1-1	-	CSARADTGAFF	TGCAGTGCTAGAGCGGATACGGGGGCTTTCTTT
-	TRBV27	TRBJ2-1	-	CASNRNSRRTVSYNEQFF	TGTGCCAGCAACCGAAACTCCCGAAGGACAGTCTCCTACAATGAGCAGTTCTTC
once	TRBV28	TRBJ1-4	TRBD1	CASSPGGHQEKLFF	TGTGCCAGCAGCCCAGGGGGCCATCAGGAAAAACTGTTTTTT
-	TRBV9	TRBJ2-2	-	CASSVGVEGTGELFF	TGTGCCAGCAGCGTAGGAGTCGAGGGCACCGGGGAGCTGTTTTTT
-	TRBV4-1	TRBJ2-5	-	CASSLLRSGGGGETQYF	TGCGCCAGCAGCCTGCTGAGAAGTGGTGGGGGAGGAGAGACCCAGTACTTC
-	TRBV18	TRBJ1-6	TRBD1	CASSLGQGSYNSPLHF	TGTGCCAGCTCACTGGGACAGGGCTCCTATAATTCACCCCTCCACTTT
-	TRBV27	TRBJ1-1	-	CASSLSRGYTEAFF	TGTGCCAGCAGTTTATCTAGGGGTTACACTGAAGCTTTCTTT
-	TRBV19	TRBJ1-1	TRBD1	CASSLGQGTDTKAFF	TGTGCCAGTAGTCTCGGACAGGGCACGGACACGAAAGCTTTCTTT
-	TRBV6-5	TRBJ2-5	-	CASSSTRDGETQYF	TGTGCCAGCAGCTCTACTAGGGATGGAGAGACCCAGTACTTC
-	TRBV24-1	TRBJ2-5	-	CATSEQGRETQYF	TGTGCCACCAGTGAGCAGGGTAGGGAGACCCAGTACTTC
-	TRBV18	TRBJ1-1	-	CASSLQPTGSGEAFF	TGTGCCAGCTCACTACAACCGACGGGATCCGGTGAAGCTTTCTTT
-	TRBV6-6	TRBJ1-1	TRBD1	CASRGPGGDTEAFF	TGTGCCAGCAGGGGACCAGGGGGCGACACTGAAGCTTTCTTT
-	TRBV4-2	TRBJ2-2	-	CASSHPMNTGELFF	TGTGCCAGCAGCCATCCAATGAACACCGGGGAGCTGTTTTTT
-	TRBV5-5	TRBJ1-1	-	CASSLRVEAPEAFF	TGTGCCAGCAGCCTCAGGGTCGAGGCGCCTGAAGCTTTCTTT
-	TRBV7-2	TRBJ1-1	TRBD1	CASSFTGTVNTEAFF	TGTGCCAGCAGCTTTACCGGGACAGTGAACACTGAAGCTTTCTTT